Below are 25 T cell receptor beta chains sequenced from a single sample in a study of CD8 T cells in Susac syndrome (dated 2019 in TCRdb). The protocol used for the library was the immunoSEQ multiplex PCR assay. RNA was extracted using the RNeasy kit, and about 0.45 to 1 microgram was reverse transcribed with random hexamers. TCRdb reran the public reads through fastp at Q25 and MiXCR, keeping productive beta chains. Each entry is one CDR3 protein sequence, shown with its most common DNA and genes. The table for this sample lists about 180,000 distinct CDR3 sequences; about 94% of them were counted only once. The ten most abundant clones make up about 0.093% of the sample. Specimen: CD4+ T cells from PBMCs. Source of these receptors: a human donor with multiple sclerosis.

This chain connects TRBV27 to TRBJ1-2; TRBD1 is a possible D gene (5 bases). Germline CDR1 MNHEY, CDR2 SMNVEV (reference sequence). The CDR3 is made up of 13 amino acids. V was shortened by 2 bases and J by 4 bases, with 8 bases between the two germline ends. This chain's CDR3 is CASSLGRAYGYTF. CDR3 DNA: TGTGCCAGCAGTTTAGGCAGGGCCTATGGCTACACCTTC.

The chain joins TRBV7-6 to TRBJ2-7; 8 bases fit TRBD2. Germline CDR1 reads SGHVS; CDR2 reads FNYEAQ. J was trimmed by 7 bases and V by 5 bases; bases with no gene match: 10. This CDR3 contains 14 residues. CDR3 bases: TGTGCCAGCAGCCCACAACTAGCGGCGACGGAGCAGTACTTC. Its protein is CASSPQLAATEQYF.

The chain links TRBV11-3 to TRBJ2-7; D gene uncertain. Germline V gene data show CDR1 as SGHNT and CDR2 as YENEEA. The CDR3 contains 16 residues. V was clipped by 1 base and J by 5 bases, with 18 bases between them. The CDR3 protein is CASSLALTSNLDEQYF. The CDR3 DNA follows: TGTGCCAGCAGCTTAGCCCTGACTTCGAACCTTGACGAGCAGTACTTC. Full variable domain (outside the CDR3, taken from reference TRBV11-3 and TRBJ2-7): EAGVVQSPRYKIIEKKQPVAFWCNPISGHNTLYWYLQNLGQGPELLIRYENEEAVDDSQLPKDRFSAERLKGVDSTLKIQPAELGDSAVYLCASSLALTSNLDEQYFGPGTRLTVT.

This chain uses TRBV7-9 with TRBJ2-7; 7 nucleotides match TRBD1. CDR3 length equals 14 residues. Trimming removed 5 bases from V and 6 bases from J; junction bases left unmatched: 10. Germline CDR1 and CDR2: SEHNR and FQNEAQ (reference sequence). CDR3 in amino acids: CASSQGTAFGEQYF. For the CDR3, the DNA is TGTGCCAGCAGCCAAGGGACAGCCTTTGGCGAGCAGTACTTC.

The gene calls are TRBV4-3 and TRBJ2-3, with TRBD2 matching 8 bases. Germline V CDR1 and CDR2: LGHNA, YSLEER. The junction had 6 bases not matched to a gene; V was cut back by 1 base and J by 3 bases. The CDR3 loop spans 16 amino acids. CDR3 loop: CASSQGTAGVTDTQYF. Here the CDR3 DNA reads TGCGCCAGCAGCCAAGGTACAGCGGGGGTTACAGATACGCAGTATTTT.

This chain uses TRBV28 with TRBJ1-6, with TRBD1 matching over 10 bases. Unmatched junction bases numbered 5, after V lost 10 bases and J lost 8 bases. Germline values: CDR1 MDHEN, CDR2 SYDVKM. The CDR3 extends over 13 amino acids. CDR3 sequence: CATRGQGYSPLHF. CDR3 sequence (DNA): TGTGCCACCAGGGGACAGGGGTATTCACCCCTCCACTTT. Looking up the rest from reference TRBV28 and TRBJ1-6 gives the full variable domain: DVKVTQSSRYLVKRTGEKVFLECVQDMDHENMFWYRQDPGLGLRLIYFSYDVKMKEKGDIPEGYSVSREKKERFSLILESASTNQTSMYLCATRGQGYSPLHFGNGTRLTVT.

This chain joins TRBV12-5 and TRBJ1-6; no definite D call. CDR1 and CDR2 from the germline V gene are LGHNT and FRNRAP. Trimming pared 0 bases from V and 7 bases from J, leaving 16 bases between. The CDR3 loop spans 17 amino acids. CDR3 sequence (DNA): TGTGCTAGTGGTTTGGTACTCAATTCGGTAGGGAATTCACCCCTCCACTTT. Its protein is CASGLVLNSVGNSPLHF.

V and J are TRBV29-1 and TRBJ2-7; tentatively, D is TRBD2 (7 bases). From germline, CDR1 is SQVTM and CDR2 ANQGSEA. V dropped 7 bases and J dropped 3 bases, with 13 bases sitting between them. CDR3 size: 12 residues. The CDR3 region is CSAERGGYEQYF. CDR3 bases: TGCAGCGCGGAAAGGGGGGGCTACGAGCAGTACTTC.

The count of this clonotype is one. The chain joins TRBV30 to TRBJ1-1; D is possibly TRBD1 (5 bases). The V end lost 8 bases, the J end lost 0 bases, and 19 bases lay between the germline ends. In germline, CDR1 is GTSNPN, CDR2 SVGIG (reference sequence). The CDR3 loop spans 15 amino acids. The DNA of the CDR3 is TGTGCCGGGGGGTTATTCGGGACGGTGAACACTGAAGCTTTCTTT. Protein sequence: CAGGLFGTVNTEAFF. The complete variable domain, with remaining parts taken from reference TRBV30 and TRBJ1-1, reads SQTIHQWPATLVQPVGSPLSLECTVEGTSNPNLYWYRQAAGRGLQLLFYSVGIGQISSEVPQNLSASRPQDRQFILSSKKLLLSDSGFYLCAGGLFGTVNTEAFFGQGTRLTVV.

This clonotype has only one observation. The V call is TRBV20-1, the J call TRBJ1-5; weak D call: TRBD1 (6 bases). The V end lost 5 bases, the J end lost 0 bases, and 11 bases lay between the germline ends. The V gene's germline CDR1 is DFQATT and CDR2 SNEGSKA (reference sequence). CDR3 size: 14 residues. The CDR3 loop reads CSASTGDSNQPQHF. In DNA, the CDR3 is TGCAGTGCTTCGACAGGAGATAGCAATCAGCCCCAGCATTTT.

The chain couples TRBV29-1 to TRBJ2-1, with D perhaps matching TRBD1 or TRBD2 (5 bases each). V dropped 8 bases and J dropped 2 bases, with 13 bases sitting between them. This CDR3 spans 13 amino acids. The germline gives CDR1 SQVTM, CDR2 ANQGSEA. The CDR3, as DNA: TGCAGCCAACTAGGGGATACCTACAATGAGCAGTTCTTC. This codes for CSQLGDTYNEQFF.

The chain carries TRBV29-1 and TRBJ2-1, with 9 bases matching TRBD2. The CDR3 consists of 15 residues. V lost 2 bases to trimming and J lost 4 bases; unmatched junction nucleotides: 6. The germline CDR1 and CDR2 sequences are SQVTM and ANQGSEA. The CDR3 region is CSVEPSGGIYNEQFF. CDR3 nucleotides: TGCAGCGTTGAACCCAGCGGGGGGATATACAATGAGCAGTTCTTC.

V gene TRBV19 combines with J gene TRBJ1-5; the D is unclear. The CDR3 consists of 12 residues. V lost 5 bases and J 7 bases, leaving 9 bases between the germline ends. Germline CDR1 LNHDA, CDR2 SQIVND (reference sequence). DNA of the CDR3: TGTGCCAGTAGTGCCCCCCTCCAGCCCCAGCATTTT. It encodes CASSAPLQPQHF.

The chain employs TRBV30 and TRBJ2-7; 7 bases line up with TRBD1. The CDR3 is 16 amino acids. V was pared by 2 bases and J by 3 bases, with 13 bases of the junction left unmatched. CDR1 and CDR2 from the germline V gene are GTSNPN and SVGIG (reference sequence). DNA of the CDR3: TGTGCCTGGAGTCGACCGCGGACAGGCCTAGGCTACGAGCAGTACTTC. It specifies CAWSRPRTGLGYEQYF.

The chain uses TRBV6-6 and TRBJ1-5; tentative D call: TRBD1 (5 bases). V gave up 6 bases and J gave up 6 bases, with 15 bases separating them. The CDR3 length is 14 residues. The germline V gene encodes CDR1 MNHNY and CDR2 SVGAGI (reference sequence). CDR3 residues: CASRIDSSPQPQHF. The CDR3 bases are TGTGCCAGCAGAATTGACAGTTCGCCTCAGCCCCAGCATTTT.

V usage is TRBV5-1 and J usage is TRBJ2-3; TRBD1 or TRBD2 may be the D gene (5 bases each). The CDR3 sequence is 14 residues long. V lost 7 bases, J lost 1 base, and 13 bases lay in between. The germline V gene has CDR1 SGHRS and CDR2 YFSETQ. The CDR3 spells CASETGPGTDTQYF. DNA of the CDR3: TGCGCCAGCGAAACGGGACCGGGCACAGATACGCAGTATTTT.

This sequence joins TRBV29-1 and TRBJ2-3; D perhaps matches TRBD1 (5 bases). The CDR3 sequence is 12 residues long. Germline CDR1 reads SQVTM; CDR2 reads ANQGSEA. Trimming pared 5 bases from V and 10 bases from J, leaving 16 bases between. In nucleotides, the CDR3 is TGCAGCGTTAAGATCAGGGTTCCTCCGCAGTATTTT. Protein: CSVKIRVPPQYF.

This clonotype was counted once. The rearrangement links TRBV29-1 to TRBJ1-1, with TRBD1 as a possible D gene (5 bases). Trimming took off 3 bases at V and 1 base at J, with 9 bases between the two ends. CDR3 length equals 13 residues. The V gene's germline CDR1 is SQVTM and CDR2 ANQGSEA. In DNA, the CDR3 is TGCAGCGTTGACCAGGGTTCGAACACTGAAGCTTTCTTT. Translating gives CSVDQGSNTEAFF.

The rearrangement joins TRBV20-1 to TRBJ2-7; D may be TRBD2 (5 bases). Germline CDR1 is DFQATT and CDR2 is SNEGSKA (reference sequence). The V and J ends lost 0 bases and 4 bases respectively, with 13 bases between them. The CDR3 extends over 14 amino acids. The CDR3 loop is CSARDSAVLYEQYF. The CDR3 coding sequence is TGCAGTGCTAGAGATTCAGCGGTTCTTTACGAGCAGTACTTC.

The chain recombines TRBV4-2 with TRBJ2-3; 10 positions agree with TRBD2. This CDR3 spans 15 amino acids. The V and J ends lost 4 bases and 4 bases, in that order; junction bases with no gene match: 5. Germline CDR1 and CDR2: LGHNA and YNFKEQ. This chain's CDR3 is CASSPRAGGPDTQYF. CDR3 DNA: TGTGCCAGCAGCCCCCGAGCGGGGGGGCCAGATACGCAGTATTTT.

In DNA, the CDR3 is TGTGCCAGCAGTTTCTCCGATGCGGGGTATGGCTACACCTTC. This gives the protein CASSFSDAGYGYTF. The chain recombines TRBV12-3 or TRBV12-4 with TRBJ1-2, with unresolved D. This CDR3 spans 14 amino acids. V lost 3 bases and J lost 5, with 13 bases in between.

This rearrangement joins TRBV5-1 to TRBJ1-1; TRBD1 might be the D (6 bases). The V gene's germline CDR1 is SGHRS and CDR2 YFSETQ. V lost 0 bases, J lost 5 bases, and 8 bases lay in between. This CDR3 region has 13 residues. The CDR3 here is CASSLDTGTEAFF. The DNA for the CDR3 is TGCGCCAGCAGCTTGGACACAGGGACTGAAGCTTTCTTT.

CDR3 DNA sequence: TGTGCCAGCTTACCGGGACAGGGCATATCCTACGAGCAGTACTTC. Translated, it gives CASLPGQGISYEQYF. The chain joins TRBV2 to TRBJ2-7, with 9 bases lining up with TRBD1. The J segment lost 1 base and the V segment lost 8 bases, leaving 9 bases of the junction unmatched. CDR1 is SNHLY, CDR2 FYNNEI, per germline. The length of the CDR3 is 15 residues.

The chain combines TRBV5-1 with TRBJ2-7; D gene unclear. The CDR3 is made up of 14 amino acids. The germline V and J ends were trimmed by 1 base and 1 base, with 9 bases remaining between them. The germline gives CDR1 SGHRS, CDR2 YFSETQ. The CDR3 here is CASSLTALSYEQYF. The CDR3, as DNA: TGCGCCAGCAGCTTGACAGCCCTATCCTACGAGCAGTACTTC.

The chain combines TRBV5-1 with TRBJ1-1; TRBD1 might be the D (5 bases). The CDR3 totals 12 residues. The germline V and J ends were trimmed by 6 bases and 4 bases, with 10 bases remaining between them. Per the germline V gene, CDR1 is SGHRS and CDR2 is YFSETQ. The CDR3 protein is CASTRDGTEAFF. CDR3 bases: TGCGCCAGCACCCGGGACGGCACTGAAGCTTTCTTT. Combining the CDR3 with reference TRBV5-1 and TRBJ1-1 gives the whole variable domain KAGVTQTPRYLIKTRGQQVTLSCSPISGHRSVSWYQQTPGQGLQFLFEYFSETQRNKGNFPGRFSGRQFSNSRSEMNVSTLELGDSALYLCASTRDGTEAFFGQGTRLTVV.